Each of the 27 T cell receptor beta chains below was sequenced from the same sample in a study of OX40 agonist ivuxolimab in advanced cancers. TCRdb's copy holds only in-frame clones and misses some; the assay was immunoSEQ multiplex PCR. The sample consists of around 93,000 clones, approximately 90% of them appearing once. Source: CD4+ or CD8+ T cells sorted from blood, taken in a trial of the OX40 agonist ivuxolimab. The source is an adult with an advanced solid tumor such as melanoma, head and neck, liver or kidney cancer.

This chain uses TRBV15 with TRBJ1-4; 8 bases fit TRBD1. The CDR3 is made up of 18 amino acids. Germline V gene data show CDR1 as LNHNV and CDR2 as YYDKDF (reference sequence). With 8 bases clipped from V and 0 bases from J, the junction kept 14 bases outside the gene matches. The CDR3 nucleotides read TGTGCCACCTTCCCTCGGGACAGGCCCATTGCAACTAATGAAAAACTGTTTTTT. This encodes CATFPRDRPIATNEKLFF.

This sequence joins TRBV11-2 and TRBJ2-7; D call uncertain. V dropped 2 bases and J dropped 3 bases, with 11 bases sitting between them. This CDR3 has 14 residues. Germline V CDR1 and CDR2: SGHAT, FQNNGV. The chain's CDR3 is CASSLNQDLYEQYF. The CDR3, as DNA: TGTGCCAGCAGCTTAAATCAAGATCTCTACGAGCAGTACTTC.

This chain's CDR3 is CSVDGREVGQETQYF. The CDR3 coding sequence is TGCAGCGTTGATGGCAGGGAGGTAGGACAAGAGACCCAGTACTTC. The chain combines TRBV29-1 with TRBJ2-5; D may be TRBD2 (6 bases). This CDR3 contains 15 residues. V was clipped by 3 bases and J by 2 bases, with 16 bases between them. Germline CDR1 reads SQVTM; CDR2 reads ANQGSEA.

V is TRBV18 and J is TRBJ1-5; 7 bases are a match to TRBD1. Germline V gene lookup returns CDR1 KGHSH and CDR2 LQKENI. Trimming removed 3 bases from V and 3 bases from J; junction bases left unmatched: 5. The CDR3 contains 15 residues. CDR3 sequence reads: CASSPDRAPNQPQHF. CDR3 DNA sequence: TGTGCCAGCTCACCCGACAGGGCCCCCAATCAGCCCCAGCATTTT.

CDR3 sequence (DNA): TGTGCCAGCAGCATATCCCCGGGACTAGCCCGATTCAATGAGCAGTTCTTC. This gives the protein CASSISPGLARFNEQFF. The chain is built from TRBV21-1 and TRBJ2-1; the table's D call of TRBD2 was not tested on the DNA. TRBV21-1 is a documented pseudogene. The length of the CDR3 is 17 residues.

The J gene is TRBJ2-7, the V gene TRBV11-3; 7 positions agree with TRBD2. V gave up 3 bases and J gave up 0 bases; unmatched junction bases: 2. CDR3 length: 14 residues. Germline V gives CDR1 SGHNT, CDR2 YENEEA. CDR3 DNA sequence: TGTGCCAGCAGCTTGGGGGGGAGCTCCTACGAGCAGTACTTC. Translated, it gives CASSLGGSSYEQYF.

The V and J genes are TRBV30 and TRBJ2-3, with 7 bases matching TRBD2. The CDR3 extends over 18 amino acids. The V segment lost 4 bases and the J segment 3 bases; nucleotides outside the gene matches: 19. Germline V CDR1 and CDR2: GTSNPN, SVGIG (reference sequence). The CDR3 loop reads CAWMGGRLGFGLTDTQYF. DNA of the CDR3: TGTGCCTGGATGGGAGGGCGGCTGGGGTTTGGTTTGACAGATACGCAGTATTTT.

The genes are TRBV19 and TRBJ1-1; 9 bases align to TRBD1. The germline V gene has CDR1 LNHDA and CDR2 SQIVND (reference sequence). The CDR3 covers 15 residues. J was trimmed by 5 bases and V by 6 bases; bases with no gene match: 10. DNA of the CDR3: TGTGCCAGTAGGATTTGGACAGGGGAGTTGACTGAAGCTTTCTTT. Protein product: CASRIWTGELTEAFF.

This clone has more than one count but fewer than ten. The CDR3 region is CASSPRPQKRAQYF. Written as DNA, the CDR3 is TGTGCCAGCAGTCCGCGGCCTCAGAAGAGAGCCCAGTACTTC. The genes are TRBV27 and TRBJ2-5, with D unclear. The CDR3 is 14 amino acids. CDR1 and CDR2 from the germline V gene are MNHEY and SMNVEV (reference sequence). V lost 5 bases to trimming and J lost 9 bases, with 19 bases between them.

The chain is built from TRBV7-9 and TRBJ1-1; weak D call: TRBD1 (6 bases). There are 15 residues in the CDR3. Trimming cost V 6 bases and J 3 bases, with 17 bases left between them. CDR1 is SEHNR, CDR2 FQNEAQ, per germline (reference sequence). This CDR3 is CASRSPDQGYTEAFF. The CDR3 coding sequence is TGTGCCAGCAGATCTCCCGATCAGGGGTACACTGAAGCTTTCTTT. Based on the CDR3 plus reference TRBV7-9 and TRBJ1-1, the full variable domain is DTGVSQNPRHKITKRGQNVTFRCDPISEHNRLYWYRQTLGQGPEFLTYFQNEAQLEKSRLLSDRFSAERPKGSFSTLEIQRTEQGDSAMYLCASRSPDQGYTEAFFGQGTRLTVV.

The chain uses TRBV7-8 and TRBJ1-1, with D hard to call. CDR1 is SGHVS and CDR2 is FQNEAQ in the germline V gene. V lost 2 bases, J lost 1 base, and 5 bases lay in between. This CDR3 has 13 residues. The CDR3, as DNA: TGTGCCAGCAGCTTACCGGCGAACACTGAAGCTTTCTTT. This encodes CASSLPANTEAFF.

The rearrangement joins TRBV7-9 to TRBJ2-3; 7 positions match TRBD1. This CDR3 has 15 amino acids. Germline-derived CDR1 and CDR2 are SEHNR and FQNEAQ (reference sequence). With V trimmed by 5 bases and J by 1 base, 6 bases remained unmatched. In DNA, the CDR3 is TGTGCCAGCAGCCCCCGACAGGGAGGCACAGATACGCAGTATTTT. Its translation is CASSPRQGGTDTQYF.

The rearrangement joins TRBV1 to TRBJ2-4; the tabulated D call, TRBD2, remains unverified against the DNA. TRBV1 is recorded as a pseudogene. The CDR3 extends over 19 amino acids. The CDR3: CTSSQEGPTSGSGKNIQYF. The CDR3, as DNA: TGCACCAGCAGCCAAGAGGGTCCCACTAGCGGGAGCGGCAAAAACATTCAGTACTTC.

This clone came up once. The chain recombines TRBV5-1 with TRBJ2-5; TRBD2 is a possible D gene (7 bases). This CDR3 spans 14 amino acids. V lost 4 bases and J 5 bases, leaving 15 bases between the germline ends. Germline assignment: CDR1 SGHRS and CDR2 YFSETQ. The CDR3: CASSGGGAGETQYF. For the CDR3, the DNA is TGCGCCAGCAGCGGAGGGGGGGCTGGGGAGACCCAGTACTTC.

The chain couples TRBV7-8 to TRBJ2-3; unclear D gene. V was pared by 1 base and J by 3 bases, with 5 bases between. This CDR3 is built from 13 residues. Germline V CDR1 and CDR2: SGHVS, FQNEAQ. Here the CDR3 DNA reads TGTGCCAGCAGCTTAGAGGAGACAGATACGCAGTATTTT. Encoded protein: CASSLEETDTQYF.

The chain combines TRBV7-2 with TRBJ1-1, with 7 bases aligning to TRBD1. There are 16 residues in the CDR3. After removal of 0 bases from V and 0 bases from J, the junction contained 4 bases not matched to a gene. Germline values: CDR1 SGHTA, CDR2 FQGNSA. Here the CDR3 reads CASSLASTGVNTEAFF. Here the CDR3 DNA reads TGTGCCAGCAGCTTAGCTAGTACAGGGGTGAACACTGAAGCTTTCTTT. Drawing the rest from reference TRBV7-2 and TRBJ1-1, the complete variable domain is GAGVSQSPSNKVTEKGKDVELRCDPISGHTALYWYRQSLGQGLEFLIYFQGNSAPDKSGLPSDRFSAERTGGSVSTLTIQRTQQEDSAVYLCASSLASTGVNTEAFFGQGTRLTVV.

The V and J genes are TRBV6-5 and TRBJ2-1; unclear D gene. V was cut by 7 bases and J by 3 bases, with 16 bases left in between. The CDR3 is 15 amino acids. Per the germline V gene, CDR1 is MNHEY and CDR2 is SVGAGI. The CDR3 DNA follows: TGTGCCAGCACCCGAACGGCTTTTCTCTACAATGAGCAGTTCTTC. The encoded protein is CASTRTAFLYNEQFF.

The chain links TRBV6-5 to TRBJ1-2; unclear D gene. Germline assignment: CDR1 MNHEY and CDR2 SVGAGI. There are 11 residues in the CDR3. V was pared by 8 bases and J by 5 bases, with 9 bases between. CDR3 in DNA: TGTGCCAGCCACTCCGGTTATGGCTACACCTTC. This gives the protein CASHSGYGYTF.

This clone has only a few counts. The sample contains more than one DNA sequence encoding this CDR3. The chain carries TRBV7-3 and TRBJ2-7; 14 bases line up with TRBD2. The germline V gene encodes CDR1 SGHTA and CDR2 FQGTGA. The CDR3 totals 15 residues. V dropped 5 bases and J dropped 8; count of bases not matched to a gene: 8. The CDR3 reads CASSPSGTSGGQQYF. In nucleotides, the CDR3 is TGTGCCAGCAGCCCCTCCGGGACTAGCGGGGGACAGCAGTACTTC.

This CDR3 is CASSLSVGQGVEKLFF. The CDR3 DNA reads TGCGCCAGCAGCTTGAGCGTCGGGCAGGGTGTTGAAAAACTGTTTTTT. The rearrangement joins TRBV5-1 to TRBJ1-4, with a tentative D call TRBD1 (5 bases). CDR3 size: 16 residues. Germline V gene data show CDR1 as SGHRS and CDR2 as YFSETQ. The V and J ends lost 1 base and 7 bases respectively, with 17 bases between them.

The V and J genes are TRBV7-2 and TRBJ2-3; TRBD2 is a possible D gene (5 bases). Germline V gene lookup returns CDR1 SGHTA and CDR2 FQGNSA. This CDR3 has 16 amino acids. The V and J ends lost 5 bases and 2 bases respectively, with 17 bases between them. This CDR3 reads CASSRLGRTLTDTQYF. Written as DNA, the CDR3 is TGTGCCAGCAGCCGACTCGGACGGACTCTCACAGATACGCAGTATTTT.

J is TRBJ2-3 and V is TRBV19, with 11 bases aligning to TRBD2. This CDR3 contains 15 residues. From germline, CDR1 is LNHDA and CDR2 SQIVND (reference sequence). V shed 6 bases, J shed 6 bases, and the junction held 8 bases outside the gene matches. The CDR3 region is CASRLTSGIADTQYF. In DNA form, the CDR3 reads TGTGCCAGTAGGCTGACTAGCGGGATTGCGGATACGCAGTATTTT.

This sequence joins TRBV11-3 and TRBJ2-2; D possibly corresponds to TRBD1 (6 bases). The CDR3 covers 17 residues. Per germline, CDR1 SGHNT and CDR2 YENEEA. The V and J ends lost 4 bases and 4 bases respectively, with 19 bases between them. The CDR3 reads CASSSRDTGSVTGELFF. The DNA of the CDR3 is TGTGCCAGCAGCTCACGCGACACAGGGTCTGTCACCGGGGAGCTGTTTTTT.

The CDR3 nucleotides read TGCAGCGCTAATAGCGGGAGGAACACCGGGGAGCTGTTTTTT. Translated: CSANSGRNTGELFF. The V call is TRBV29-1, the J call TRBJ2-2, with TRBD2 matching over 9 bases. This CDR3 has 14 residues. The germline V gene encodes CDR1 SQVTM and CDR2 ANQGSEA. Losses at the gene ends were 7 bases for V and 1 base for J; bases not matched to a gene: 4.

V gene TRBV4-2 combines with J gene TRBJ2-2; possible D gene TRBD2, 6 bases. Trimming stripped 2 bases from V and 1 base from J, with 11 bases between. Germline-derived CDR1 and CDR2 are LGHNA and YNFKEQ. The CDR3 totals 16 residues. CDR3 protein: CASSQKVAENTGELFF. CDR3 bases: TGTGCCAGCAGCCAAAAGGTAGCGGAGAACACCGGGGAGCTGTTTTTT.

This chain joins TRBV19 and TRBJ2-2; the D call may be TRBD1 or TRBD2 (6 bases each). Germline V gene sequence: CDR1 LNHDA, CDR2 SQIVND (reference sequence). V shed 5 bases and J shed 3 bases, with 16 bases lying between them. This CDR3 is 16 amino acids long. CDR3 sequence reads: CASSSRGGPYTGELFF. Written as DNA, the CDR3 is TGTGCCAGTAGTTCCCGAGGGGGGCCCTACACCGGGGAGCTGTTTTTT. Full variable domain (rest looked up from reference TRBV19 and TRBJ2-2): DGGITQSPKYLFRKEGQNVTLSCEQNLNHDAMYWYRQDPGQGLRLIYYSQIVNDFQKGDIAEGYSVSREKKESFPLTVTSAQKNPTAFYLCASSSRGGPYTGELFFGEGSRLTVL.

DNA of the CDR3: TGTGCCAGCAGCCGCACGGGACTCGCCCCCTACGAGCAGTACTTC. It encodes CASSRTGLAPYEQYF. The chain employs TRBV5-6 and TRBJ2-7; weak D call: TRBD2 (6 bases). Trimming took off 4 bases at V and 2 bases at J, with 16 bases between the two ends. This CDR3 has 15 residues. Germline V gives CDR1 SGHDT, CDR2 YYEEEE.